This is a list of T cell receptor beta chains from one sample in a study of blood T cell repertoires in COVID-19. Generated by immunoSEQ multiplex PCR, the TCRdb table keeps only in-frame clones and is missing some. The data contain around 200,000 clones, roughly 90% of them singletons. The specimen was peripheral blood. The receptors stem from a young man with active or convalescent COVID-19. Each CDR3 is given with its conserved first and last residue. D genes are given only for firm matches. Expanded clones are given a class, and other clones once, few, many or no size at all.

V: TRBV29-1
D: TRBD1
J: TRBJ2-5
size: once
DNA: TGCAGCGTTACCTCAGGGGGCCAAGAGACCCAGTACTTC
CDR3: CSVTSGGQETQYF

V: TRBV7-9
D: -
J: TRBJ2-2
size: -
DNA: TGTGCCAGCAGCTTATTCACGGACACCGGGGAGCTGTTTTTT
CDR3: CASSLFTDTGELFF

V: TRBV29-1
D: TRBD1
J: TRBJ2-7
size: -
DNA: TGCAGCGTGCGAGGGGGGGGACAGGGCTACGAGCAGTACTTC
CDR3: CSVRGGGQGYEQYF

V: TRBV21-1
D: -
J: TRBJ1-5
size: -
DNA: TGTGCCAGCAGCAAATGTTGCATCCGGGTTTATCTTGGTCAGCCCCAGCATTTT
CDR3: CASSKCCIRVYLGQPQHF

V: TRBV6-1
D: -
J: TRBJ1-6
size: -
DNA: TGTGCCAGCAGTGAAGGAGTTTGGTTTACTGGGGCCTCACCCCTCCACTTT
CDR3: CASSEGVWFTGASPLHF

V: TRBV7-3
D: -
J: TRBJ2-3
size: -
DNA: TGTGCCAGCAGCCCTTCCGGCACAGATACGCAGTATTTT
CDR3: CASSPSGTDTQYF

V: TRBV10-3
D: TRBD1
J: TRBJ2-2
size: -
DNA: TGTGGGGGGACAGTGAACGCCGGGGAGCTGTTTTTT
CDR3: CGGTVNAGELFF

V: TRBV7-2
D: -
J: TRBJ2-2
size: -
DNA: TGTGCCAGCAGCTTCCCAGGGGGGAGCGGGGGCACCGGGGAGCTGTTTTTT
CDR3: CASSFPGGSGGTGELFF

V: TRBV5-1
D: TRBD2
J: TRBJ2-5
size: -
DNA: TGCGCCAGCAGGACTAGCGGGGGGAGTAGGGAGACCCAGTACTTC
CDR3: CASRTSGGSRETQYF

V: TRBV9
D: TRBD2
J: TRBJ2-1
size: once
DNA: TGTGCCAGCAGCGCGGGACTAGCGGGAGGGGGGAATGAGCAGTTCTTC
CDR3: CASSAGLAGGGNEQFF